This T cell receptor (beta chain) was documented in a study of identical twins. General study findings and limits: Models underestimated out-of-frame TCR alpha sharing in monozygotic twins. The abundant beta clonotypes from cord blood had fewer insertions, and memory repertoires had none of this.

Among all donors, each was a healthy Caucasian. This clonotype was counted many times. Its antigen is unidentified. This CDR3 comprises 17 residues. CDR1 is MNHEY, CDR2 SVGEGT, per germline. V was trimmed by 0 bases and J by 4 bases, leaving 16 bases between them. A universal primer site came from template switching; cDNA carried unique molecular identifiers. Each CDR3 protein gets one entry after TCRdb re-called the 5' RACE reads with MiXCR. Among 420,000 or so distinct CDR3 sequences, approximately 17% were seen once, and the ten largest hold roughly 12%. The J gene is TRBJ1-5, the V gene TRBV6-2 or TRBV6-3, with D unresolved. This receptor was taken from a man aged 45 to 65 in good health. The sample consisted of naive T cells sorted from blood. CDR3 sequence (DNA): TGTGCCAGCAGTTACTCGAGCGACGCTTACTTTAATCAGCCCCAGCATTTT. It specifies CASSYSSDAYFNQPQHF.